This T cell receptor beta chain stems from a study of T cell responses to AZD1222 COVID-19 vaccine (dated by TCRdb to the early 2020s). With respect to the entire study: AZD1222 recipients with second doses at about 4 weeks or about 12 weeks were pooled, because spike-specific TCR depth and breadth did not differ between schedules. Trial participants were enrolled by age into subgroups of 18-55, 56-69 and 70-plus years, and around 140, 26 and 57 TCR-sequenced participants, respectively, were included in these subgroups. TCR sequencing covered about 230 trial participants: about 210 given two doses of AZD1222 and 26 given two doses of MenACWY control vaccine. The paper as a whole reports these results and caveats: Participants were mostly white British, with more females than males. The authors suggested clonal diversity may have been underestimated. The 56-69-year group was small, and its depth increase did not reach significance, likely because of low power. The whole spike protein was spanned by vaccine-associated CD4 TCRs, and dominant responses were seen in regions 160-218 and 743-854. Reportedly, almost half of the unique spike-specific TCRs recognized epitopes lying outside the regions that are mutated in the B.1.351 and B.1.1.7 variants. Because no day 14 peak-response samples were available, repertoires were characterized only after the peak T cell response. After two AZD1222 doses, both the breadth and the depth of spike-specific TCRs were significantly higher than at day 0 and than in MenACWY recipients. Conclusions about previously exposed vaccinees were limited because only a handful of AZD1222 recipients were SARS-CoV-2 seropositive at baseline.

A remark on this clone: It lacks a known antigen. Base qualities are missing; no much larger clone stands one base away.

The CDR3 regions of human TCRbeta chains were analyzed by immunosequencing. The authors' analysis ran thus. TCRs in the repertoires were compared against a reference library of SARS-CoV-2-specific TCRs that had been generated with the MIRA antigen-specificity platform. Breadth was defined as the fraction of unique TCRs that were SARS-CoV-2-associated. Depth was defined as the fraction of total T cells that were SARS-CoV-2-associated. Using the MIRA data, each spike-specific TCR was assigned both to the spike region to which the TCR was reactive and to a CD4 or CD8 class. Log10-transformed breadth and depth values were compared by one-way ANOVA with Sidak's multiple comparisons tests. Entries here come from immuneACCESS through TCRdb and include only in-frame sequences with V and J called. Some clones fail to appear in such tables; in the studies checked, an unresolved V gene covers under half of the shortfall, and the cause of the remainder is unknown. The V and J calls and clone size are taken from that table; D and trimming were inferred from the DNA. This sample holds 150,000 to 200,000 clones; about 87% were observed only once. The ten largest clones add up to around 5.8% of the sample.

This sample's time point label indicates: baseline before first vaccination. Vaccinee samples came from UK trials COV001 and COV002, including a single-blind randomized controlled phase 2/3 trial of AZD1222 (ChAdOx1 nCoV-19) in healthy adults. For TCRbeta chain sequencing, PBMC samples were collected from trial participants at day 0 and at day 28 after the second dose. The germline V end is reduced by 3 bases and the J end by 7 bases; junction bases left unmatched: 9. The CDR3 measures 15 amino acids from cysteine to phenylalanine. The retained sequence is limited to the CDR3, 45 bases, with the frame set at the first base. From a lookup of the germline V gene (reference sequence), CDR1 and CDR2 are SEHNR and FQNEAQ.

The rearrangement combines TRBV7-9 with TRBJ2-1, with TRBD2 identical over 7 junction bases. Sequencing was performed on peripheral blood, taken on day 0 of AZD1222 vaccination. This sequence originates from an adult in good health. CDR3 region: CASSFFQGGLNEQFF. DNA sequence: TGTGCCAGCAGCTTTTTTCAGGGAGGGTTGAATGAGCAGTTCTTC.